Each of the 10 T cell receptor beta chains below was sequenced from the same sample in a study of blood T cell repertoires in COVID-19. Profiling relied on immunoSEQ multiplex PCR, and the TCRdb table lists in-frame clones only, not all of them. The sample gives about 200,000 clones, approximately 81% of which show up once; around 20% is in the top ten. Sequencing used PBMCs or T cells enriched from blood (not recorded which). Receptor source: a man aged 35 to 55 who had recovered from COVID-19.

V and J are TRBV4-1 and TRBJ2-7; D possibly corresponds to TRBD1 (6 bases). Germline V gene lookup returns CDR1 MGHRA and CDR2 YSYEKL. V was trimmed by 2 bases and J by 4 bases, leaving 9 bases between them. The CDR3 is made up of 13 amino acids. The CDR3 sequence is CASSQIQGYEQYF. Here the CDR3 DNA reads TGCGCCAGCAGCCAAATCCAGGGGTACGAGCAGTACTTC.

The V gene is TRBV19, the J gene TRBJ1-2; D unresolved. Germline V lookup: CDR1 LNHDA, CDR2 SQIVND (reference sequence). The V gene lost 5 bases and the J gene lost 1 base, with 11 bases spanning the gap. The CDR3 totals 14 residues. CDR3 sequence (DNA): TGTGCCAGTAGTGCCCGGTCCCTTAACTATGGCTACACCTTC. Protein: CASSARSLNYGYTF. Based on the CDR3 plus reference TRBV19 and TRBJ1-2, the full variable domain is DGGITQSPKYLFRKEGQNVTLSCEQNLNHDAMYWYRQDPGQGLRLIYYSQIVNDFQKGDIAEGYSVSREKKESFPLTVTSAQKNPTAFYLCASSARSLNYGYTFGSGTRLTVV.

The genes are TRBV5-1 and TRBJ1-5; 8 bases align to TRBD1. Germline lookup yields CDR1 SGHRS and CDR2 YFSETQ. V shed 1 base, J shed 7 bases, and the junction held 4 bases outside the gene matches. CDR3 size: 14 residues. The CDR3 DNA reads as TGCGCCAGCAGCTTGCAAGGACAGGGCCAGCCCCAGCATTTT. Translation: CASSLQGQGQPQHF.

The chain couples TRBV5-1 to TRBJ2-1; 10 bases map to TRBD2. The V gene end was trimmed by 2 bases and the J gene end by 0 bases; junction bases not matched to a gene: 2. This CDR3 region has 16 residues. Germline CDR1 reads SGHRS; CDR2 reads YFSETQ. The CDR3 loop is CASSFSSGSSYNEQFF. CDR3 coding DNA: TGCGCCAGCAGCTTCTCTAGCGGGAGCTCCTACAATGAGCAGTTCTTC.

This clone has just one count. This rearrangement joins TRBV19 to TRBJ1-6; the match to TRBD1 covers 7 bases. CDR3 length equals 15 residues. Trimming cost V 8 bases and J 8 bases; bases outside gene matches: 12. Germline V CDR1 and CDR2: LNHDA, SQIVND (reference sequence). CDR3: CASGTIRDSYSPLHF. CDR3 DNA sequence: TGTGCCAGTGGCACCATCCGGGACAGTTATTCACCCCTCCACTTT.

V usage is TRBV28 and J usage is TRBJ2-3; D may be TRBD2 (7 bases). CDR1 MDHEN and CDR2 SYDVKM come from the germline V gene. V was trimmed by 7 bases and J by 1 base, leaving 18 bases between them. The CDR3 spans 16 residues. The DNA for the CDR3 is TGTGCCAGCACCCCGGCTGGGGGGGCCCGCACAGATACGCAGTATTTT. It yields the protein CASTPAGGARTDTQYF.

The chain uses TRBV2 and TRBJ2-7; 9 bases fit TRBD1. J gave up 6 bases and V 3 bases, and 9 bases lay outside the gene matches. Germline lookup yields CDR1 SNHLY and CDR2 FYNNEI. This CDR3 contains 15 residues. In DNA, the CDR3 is TGTGCCAGCAGTGACGCCGGGGGACAGGGAAGCGAGCAGTACTTC. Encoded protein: CASSDAGGQGSEQYF.

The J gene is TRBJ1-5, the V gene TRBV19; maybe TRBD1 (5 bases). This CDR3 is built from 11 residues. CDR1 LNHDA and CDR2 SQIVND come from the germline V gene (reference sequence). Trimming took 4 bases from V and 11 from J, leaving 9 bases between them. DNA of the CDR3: TGTGCCAGTAGTACCCCAGGGACCCAGCATTTT. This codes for CASSTPGTQHF.

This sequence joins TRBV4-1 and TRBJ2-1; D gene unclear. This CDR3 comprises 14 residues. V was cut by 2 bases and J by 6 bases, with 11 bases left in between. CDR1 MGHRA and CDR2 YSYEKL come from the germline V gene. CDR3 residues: CASSQNRVLNEQFF. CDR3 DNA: TGCGCCAGCAGCCAAAACCGGGTTCTCAATGAGCAGTTCTTC.

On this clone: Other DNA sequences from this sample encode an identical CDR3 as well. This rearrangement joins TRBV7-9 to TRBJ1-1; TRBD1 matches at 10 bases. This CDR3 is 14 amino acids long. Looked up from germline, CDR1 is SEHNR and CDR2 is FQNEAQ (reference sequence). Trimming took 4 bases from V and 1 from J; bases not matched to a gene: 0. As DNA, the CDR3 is TGTGCCAGCAGCTGGGACAGGGGGAACACTGAAGCTTTCTTT. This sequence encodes CASSWDRGNTEAFF.